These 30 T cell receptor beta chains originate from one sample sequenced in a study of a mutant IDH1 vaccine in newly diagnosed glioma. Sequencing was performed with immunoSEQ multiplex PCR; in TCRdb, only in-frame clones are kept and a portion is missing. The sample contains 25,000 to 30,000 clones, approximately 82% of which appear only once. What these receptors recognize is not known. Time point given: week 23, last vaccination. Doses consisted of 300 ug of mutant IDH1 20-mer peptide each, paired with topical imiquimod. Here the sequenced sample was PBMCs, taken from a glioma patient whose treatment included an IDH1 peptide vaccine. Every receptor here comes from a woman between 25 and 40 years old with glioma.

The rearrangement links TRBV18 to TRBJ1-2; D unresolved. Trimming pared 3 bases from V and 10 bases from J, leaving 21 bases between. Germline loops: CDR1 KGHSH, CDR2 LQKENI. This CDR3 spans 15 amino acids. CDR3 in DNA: TGTGCCAGCTCACCCTTGGATCCCTCCGACGGTCCCTACACCTTC. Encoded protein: CASSPLDPSDGPYTF.

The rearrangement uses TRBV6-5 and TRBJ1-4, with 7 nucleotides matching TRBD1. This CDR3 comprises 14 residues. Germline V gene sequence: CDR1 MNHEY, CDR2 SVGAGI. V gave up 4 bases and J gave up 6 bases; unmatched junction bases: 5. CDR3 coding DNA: TGTGCCAGCAGTTCCCAACAGGGGTATGAAAAACTGTTTTTT. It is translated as CASSSQQGYEKLFF.

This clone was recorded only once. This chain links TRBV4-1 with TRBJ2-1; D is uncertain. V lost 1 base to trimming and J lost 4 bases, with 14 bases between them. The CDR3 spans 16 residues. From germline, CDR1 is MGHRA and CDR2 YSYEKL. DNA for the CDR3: TGCGCCAGCAGCCAAGCCGACTTGCCCCCATACAATGAGCAGTTCTTC. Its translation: CASSQADLPPYNEQFF.

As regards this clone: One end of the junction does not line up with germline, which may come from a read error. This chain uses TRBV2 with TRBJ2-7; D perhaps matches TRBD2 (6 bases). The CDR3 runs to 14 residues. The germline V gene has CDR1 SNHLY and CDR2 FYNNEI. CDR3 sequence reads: CASSDRRGSDEQYF. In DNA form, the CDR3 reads TGTGCCAGCAGTGACAGGCGGGGCTCCGACGAGCAGTACTTC.

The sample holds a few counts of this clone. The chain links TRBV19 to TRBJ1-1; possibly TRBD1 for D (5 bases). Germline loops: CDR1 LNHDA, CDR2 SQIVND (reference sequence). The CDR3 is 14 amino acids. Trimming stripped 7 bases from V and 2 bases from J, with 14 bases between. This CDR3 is CASTRGEGNTEAFF. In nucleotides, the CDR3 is TGTGCCAGTACCCGGGGGGAGGGAAACACTGAAGCTTTCTTT.

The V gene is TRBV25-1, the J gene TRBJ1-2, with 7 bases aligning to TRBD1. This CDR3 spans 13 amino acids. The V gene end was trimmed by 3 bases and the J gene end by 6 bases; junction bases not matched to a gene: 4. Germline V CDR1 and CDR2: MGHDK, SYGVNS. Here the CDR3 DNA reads TGTGCCAGCAGTGACGAAGGACAGGATGGCTACACCTTC. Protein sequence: CASSDEGQDGYTF.

Here the CDR3 reads CASSPPMGDSPLHF. In nucleotides, the CDR3 is TGCGCCAGCAGCCCTCCCATGGGGGATTCACCCCTCCACTTT. The chain is built from TRBV4-1 and TRBJ1-6, with D perhaps matching TRBD1 (5 bases). The ends were cut back, 4 bases at V and 8 bases at J, with 12 bases in the middle. The CDR3 runs to 14 residues. Germline CDR1 MGHRA, CDR2 YSYEKL.

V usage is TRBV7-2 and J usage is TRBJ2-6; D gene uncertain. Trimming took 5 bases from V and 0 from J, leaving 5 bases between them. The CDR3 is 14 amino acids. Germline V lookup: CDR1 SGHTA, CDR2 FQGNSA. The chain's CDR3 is CASSLTSGANVLTF. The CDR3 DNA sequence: TGTGCCAGCAGCCTCACCTCTGGGGCCAACGTCCTGACTTTC. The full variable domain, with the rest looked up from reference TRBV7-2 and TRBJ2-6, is GAGVSQSPSNKVTEKGKDVELRCDPISGHTALYWYRQSLGQGLEFLIYFQGNSAPDKSGLPSDRFSAERTGGSVSTLTIQRTQQEDSAVYLCASSLTSGANVLTFGAGSRLTVL.

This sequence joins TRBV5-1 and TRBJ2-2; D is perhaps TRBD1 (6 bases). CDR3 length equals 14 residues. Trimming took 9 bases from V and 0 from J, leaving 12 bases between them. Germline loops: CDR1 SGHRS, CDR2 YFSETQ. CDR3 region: CATPGAPNTGELFF. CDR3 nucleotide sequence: TGCGCCACCCCAGGGGCCCCGAACACCGGGGAGCTGTTTTTT.

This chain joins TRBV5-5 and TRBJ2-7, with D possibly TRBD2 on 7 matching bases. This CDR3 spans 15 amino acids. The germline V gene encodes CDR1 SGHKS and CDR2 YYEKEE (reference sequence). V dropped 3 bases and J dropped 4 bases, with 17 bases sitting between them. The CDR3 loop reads CASSSFGGPSYEQYF. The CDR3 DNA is TGTGCCAGCAGCTCATTCGGGGGGCCGAGTTACGAGCAGTACTTC.

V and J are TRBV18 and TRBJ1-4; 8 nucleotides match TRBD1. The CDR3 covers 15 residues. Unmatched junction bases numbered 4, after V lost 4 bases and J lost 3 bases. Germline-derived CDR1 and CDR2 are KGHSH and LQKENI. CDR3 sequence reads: CASSRQGAANEKLFF. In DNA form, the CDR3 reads TGTGCCAGCTCACGTCAGGGGGCGGCTAATGAAAAACTGTTTTTT.

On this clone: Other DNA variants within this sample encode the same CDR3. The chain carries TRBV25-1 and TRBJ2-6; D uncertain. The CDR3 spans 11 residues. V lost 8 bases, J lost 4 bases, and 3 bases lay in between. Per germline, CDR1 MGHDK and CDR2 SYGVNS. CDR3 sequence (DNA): TGTGCCAGCCACGGGGCCAACGTCCTGACTTTC. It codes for CASHGANVLTF. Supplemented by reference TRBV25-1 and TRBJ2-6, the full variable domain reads EADIYQTPRYLVIGTGKKITLECSQTMGHDKMYWYQQDPGMELHLIHYSYGVNSTEKGDLSSESTVSRIRTEHFPLTLESARPSHTSQYLCASHGANVLTFGAGSRLTVL.

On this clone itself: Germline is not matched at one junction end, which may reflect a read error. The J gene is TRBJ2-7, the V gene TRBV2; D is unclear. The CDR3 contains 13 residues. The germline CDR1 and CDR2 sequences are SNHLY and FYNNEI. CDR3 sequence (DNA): TGTGCCAGCAGTGAAGCTGTCTCCCACGAGCAGTACTTC. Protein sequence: CASSEAVSHEQYF. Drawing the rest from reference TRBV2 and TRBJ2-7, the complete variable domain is EPEVTQTPSHQVTQMGQEVILRCVPISNHLYFYWYRQILGQKVEFLVSFYNNEISEKSEIFDDQFSVERPDGSNFTLKIRSTKLEDSAMYFCASSEAVSHEQYFGPGTRLTVT.

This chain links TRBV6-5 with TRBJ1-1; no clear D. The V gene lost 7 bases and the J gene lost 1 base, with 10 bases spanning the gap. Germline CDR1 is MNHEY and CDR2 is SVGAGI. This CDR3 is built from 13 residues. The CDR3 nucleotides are TGTGCCAGCACCCCCTGGTCGAACACTGAAGCTTTCTTT. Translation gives CASTPWSNTEAFF.

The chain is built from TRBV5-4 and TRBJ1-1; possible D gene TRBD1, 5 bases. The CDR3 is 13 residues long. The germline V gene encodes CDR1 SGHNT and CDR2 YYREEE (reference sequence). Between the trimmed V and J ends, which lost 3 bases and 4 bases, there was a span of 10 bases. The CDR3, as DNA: TGTGCCAGCAGCTGGGGCGGGGGCACTGAAGCTTTCTTT. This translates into CASSWGGGTEAFF.

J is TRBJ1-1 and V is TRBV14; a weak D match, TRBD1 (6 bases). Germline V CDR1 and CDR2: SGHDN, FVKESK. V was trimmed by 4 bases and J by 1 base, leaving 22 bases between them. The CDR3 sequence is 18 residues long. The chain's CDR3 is CASSRLRGGMASNTEAFF. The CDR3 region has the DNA TGTGCCAGCAGCCGCCTGAGGGGGGGGATGGCGTCGAACACTGAAGCTTTCTTT.

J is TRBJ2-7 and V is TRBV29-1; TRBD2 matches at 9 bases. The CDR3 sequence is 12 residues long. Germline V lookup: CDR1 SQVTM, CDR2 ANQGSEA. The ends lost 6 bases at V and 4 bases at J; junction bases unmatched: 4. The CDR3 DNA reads TGCAGCGTAGCGGGGGGAATATACGAGCAGTACTTC. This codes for CSVAGGIYEQYF.

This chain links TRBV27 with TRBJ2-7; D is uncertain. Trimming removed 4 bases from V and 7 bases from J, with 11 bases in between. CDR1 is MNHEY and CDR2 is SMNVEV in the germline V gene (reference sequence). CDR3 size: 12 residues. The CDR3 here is CASSSPMREQYF. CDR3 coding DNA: TGTGCCAGCAGTTCCCCCATGAGGGAGCAGTACTTC.

The chain's CDR3 is CASSADTEAFF. The CDR3 DNA follows: TGTGCCAGCTCCGCAGACACTGAAGCTTTCTTT. The chain employs TRBV18 and TRBJ1-1; D remains ambiguous. There are 11 residues in the CDR3. Germline loops: CDR1 KGHSH, CDR2 LQKENI. The V end was cut by 6 bases, the J end by 3 bases, with 5 bases between.

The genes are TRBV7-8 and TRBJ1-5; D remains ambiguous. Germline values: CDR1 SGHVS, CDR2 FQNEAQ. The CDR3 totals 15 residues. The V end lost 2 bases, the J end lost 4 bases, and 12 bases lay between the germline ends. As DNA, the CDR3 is TGTGCCAGCAGCTTAAGAGAGCAGTTGAATCAGCCCCAGCATTTT. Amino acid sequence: CASSLREQLNQPQHF.

CDR3 bases: TGTGCCAGCTCCTCAGGGTGGAATTCACCCCTCCACTTT. Translating it yields CASSSGWNSPLHF. The V call is TRBV9, the J call TRBJ1-6, with a possible D match to TRBD1 (5 bases). This CDR3 contains 13 residues. CDR1 is SGDLS, CDR2 YYNGEE, per germline. The ends were cut back, 7 bases at V and 7 bases at J, with 12 bases in the middle. Looking up the rest from reference TRBV9 and TRBJ1-6 gives the full variable domain: DSGVTQTPKHLITATGQRVTLRCSPRSGDLSVYWYQQSLDQGLQFLIQYYNGEERAKGNILERFSAQQFPDLHSELNLSSLELGDSALYFCASSSGWNSPLHFGNGTRLTVT.

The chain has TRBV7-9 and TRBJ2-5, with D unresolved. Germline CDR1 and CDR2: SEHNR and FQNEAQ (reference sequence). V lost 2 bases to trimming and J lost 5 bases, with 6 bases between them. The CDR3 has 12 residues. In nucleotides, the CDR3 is TGTGCCAGCAGCTTAAGTGGGGAGACCCAGTACTTC. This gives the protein CASSLSGETQYF. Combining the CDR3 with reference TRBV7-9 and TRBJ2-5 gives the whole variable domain DTGVSQNPRHKITKRGQNVTFRCDPISEHNRLYWYRQTLGQGPEFLTYFQNEAQLEKSRLLSDRFSAERPKGSFSTLEIQRTEQGDSAMYLCASSLSGETQYFGPGTRLLVL.

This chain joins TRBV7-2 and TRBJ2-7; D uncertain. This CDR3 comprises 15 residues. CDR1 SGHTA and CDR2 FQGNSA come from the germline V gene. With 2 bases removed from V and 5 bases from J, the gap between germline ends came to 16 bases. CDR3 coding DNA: TGTGCCAGCAGCTTACAACGGAGAGTCCGGAACGAGCAGTACTTC. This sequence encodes CASSLQRRVRNEQYF.

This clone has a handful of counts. CDR3 protein: CAWRSDSARWAFF. In DNA form, the CDR3 reads TGTGCCTGGAGATCCGACAGCGCCCGATGGGCTTTCTTT. V and J are TRBV30 and TRBJ1-1; D might be TRBD1 (5 bases). This CDR3 comprises 13 residues. With 3 bases removed from V and 11 bases from J, the gap between germline ends came to 19 bases. The germline gives CDR1 GTSNPN, CDR2 SVGIG (reference sequence).

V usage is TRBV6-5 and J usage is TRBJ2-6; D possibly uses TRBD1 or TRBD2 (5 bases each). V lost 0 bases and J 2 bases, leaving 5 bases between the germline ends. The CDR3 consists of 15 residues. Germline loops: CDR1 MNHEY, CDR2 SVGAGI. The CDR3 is CASSYSGAGANVLTF. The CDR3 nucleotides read TGTGCCAGCAGTTACTCGGGGGCTGGGGCCAACGTCCTGACTTTC.

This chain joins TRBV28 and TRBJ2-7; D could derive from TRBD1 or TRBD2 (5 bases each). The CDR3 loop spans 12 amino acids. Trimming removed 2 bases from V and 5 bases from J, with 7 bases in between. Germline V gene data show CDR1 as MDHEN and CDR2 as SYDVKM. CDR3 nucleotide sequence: TGTGCCAGCAGTTTAGGGGGAGACGAGCAGTACTTC. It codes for CASSLGGDEQYF.

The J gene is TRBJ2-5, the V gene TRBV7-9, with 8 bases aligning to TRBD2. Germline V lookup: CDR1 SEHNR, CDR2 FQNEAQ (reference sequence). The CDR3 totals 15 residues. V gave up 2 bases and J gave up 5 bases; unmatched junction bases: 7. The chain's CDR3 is CASSLLGGAIETQYF. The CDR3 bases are TGTGCCAGCAGCTTACTCGGGGGGGCCATCGAGACCCAGTACTTC. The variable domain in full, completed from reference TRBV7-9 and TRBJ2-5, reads DTGVSQNPRHKITKRGQNVTFRCDPISEHNRLYWYRQTLGQGPEFLTYFQNEAQLEKSRLLSDRFSAERPKGSFSTLEIQRTEQGDSAMYLCASSLLGGAIETQYFGPGTRLLVL.

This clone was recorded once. CDR3 sequence reads: CASSPRQRHNSPLHF. Written as DNA, the CDR3 is TGTGCCAGCAGCCCCCGCCAGAGGCACAATTCACCCCTCCACTTT. V is TRBV6-5 and J is TRBJ1-6, with unresolved D. CDR3 length equals 15 residues. V was cut by 6 bases and J by 7 bases, with 16 bases left in between. CDR1 and CDR2 (germline): MNHEY, SVGAGI.

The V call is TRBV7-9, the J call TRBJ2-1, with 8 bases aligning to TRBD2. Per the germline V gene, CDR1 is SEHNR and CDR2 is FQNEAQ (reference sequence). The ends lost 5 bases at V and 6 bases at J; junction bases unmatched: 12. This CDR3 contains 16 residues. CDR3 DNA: TGTGCCAGCAGCCTTAACCCGGGACTAGGATCCAATGAGCAGTTCTTC. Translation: CASSLNPGLGSNEQFF. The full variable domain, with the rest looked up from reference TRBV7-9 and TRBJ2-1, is DTGVSQNPRHKITKRGQNVTFRCDPISEHNRLYWYRQTLGQGPEFLTYFQNEAQLEKSRLLSDRFSAERPKGSFSTLEIQRTEQGDSAMYLCASSLNPGLGSNEQFFGPGTRLTVL.

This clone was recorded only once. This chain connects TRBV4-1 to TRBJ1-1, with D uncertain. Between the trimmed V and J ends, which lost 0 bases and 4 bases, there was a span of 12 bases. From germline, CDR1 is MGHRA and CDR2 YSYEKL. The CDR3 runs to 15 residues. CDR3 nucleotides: TGCGCCAGCAGCCAAGAACGGGTAGGGAGCACTGAAGCTTTCTTT. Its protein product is CASSQERVGSTEAFF.